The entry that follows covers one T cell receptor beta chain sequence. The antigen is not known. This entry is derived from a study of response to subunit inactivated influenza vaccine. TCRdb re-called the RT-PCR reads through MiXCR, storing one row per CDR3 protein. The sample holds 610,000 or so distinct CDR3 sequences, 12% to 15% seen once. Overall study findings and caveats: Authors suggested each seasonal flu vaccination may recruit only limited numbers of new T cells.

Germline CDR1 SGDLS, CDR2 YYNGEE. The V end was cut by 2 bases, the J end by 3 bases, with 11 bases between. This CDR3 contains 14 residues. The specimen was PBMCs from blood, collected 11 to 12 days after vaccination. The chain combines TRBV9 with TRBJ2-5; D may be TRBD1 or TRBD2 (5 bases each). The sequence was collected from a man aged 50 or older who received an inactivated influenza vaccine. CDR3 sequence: CASSVWDQKETQYF. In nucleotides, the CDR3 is TGTGCCAGCAGCGTTTGGGACCAAAAAGAGACCCAGTACTTC.